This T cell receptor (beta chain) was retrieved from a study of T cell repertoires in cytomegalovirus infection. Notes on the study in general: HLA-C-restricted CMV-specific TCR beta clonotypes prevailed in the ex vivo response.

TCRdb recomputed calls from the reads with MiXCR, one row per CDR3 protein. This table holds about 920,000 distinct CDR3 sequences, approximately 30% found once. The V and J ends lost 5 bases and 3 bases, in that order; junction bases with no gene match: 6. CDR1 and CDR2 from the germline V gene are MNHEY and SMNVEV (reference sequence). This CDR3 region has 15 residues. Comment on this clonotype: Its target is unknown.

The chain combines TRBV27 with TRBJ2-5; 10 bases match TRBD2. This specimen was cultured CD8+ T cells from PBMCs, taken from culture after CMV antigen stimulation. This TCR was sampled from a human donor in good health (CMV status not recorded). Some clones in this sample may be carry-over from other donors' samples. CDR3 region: CASSQTLAGEETQYF. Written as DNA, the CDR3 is TGTGCCAGCAGTCAGACTCTAGCGGGGGAAGAGACCCAGTACTTC.